The 31 T cell receptor beta chains below were found in one sample sequenced in a study of OX40 agonist ivuxolimab in advanced cancers. The protocol was immunoSEQ multiplex PCR, while the TCRdb copy is restricted to in-frame clones and leaves out a portion. The table includes about 16,000 clones, almost 85% detected once. The input for sequencing was CD4+ or CD8+ T cells sorted from blood, taken in a trial of the OX40 agonist ivuxolimab. The receptors originated from an adult with an advanced solid tumor such as melanoma, head and neck, liver or kidney cancer.

V and J are TRBV28 and TRBJ2-1; 8 positions agree with TRBD2. This CDR3 contains 14 residues. The germline V gene encodes CDR1 MDHEN and CDR2 SYDVKM. The trim removed 3 bases at V and 4 bases at J, leaving 2 bases unmatched. The CDR3 DNA reads TGTGCCAGCAGTTTTAGCGGGACTTACAATGAGCAGTTCTTC. This encodes CASSFSGTYNEQFF.

The rearrangement links TRBV4-1 to TRBJ2-7; TRBD1 matches 10 bases. Germline-derived CDR1 and CDR2 are MGHRA and YSYEKL. V lost 3 bases to trimming and J lost 6 bases; unmatched junction nucleotides: 5. The CDR3 consists of 14 residues. CDR3 region: CASSHRQGASEQYF. The CDR3 DNA follows: TGCGCCAGCAGCCACCGACAGGGGGCAAGCGAGCAGTACTTC.

J is TRBJ2-7 and V is TRBV7-9, with D tentatively TRBD2 (6 bases). Germline CDR1 SEHNR, CDR2 FQNEAQ (reference sequence). The CDR3 sequence is 14 residues long. Trimming left V 5 bases short and J 2 bases short, with 13 bases between. In DNA, the CDR3 is TGTGCCAGCAGCCCTATGGCGGGAACCTACGAGCAGTACTTC. This sequence encodes CASSPMAGTYEQYF.

CDR3 in amino acids: CASSQGDGGQFF. The DNA of the CDR3 is TGCGCCAGCAGCCAAGGGGACGGGGGGCAGTTCTTC. The J gene is TRBJ2-1, the V gene TRBV4-1, with D tentatively TRBD2 (6 bases). The V end lost 1 base, the J end lost 12 bases, and 10 bases lay between the germline ends. The CDR3 spans 12 residues. Germline CDR1 reads MGHRA; CDR2 reads YSYEKL.

This clone showed up just once. The rearrangement uses TRBV28 and TRBJ1-1, with D perhaps matching TRBD1 (5 bases). Trimming took 5 bases from V and 5 from J, leaving 24 bases between them. Germline CDR1 and CDR2: MDHEN and SYDVKM. The CDR3 is made up of 17 amino acids. The CDR3 DNA follows: TGTGCCAGCAGTCCCCGTCCCGATGTGGGGCGGGCGACTGAAGCTTTCTTT. Amino acids: CASSPRPDVGRATEAFF.

The CDR3 coding sequence is TGTGCCAGCAGTGACCGGCTAGCGGGAGTTACTAGCACAGATACGCAGTATTTT. Its protein product is CASSDRLAGVTSTDTQYF. The rearrangement uses TRBV6-1 and TRBJ2-3, with 10 bases matching TRBD2. CDR1 MNHNS and CDR2 SASEGT come from the germline V gene. V lost 3 bases and J lost 0; bases outside the gene matches: 9. The CDR3 length is 18 residues.

This clone was recorded only once. The rearrangement links TRBV18 to TRBJ1-4; D might be TRBD1 (5 bases). This CDR3 region has 16 residues. V gave up 6 bases and J gave up 4 bases, with 18 bases separating them. Germline V gene sequence: CDR1 KGHSH, CDR2 LQKENI. The CDR3: CASSLRRDGFNEKLFF. The CDR3 bases are TGTGCCAGCTCCCTACGACGGGACGGATTTAATGAAAAACTGTTTTTT.

The chain has TRBV4-1 and TRBJ2-3; weak D call: TRBD1 (6 bases). Germline V gives CDR1 MGHRA, CDR2 YSYEKL. Trimming stripped 1 base from V and 2 bases from J, with 10 bases between. This CDR3 spans 15 amino acids. The CDR3 nucleotides read TGCGCCAGCAGCCAAGTACAGGGATCCACAGATACGCAGTATTTT. As protein: CASSQVQGSTDTQYF.

The genes are TRBV27 and TRBJ2-1; 7 positions agree with TRBD2. J was trimmed by 2 bases and V by 5 bases; bases with no gene match: 12. CDR3 length equals 17 residues. Germline values: CDR1 MNHEY, CDR2 SMNVEV (reference sequence). The CDR3 DNA follows: TGTGCCAGCAGTCCCCAGTGGGGGGGAAGGACCTACAATGAGCAGTTCTTC. As protein: CASSPQWGGRTYNEQFF.

This chain uses TRBV6-4 with TRBJ1-1; tentatively, D is TRBD1 (5 bases). The CDR3 is 15 residues long. CDR1 and CDR2 from the germline V gene are MRHNA and SNTAGT. V was trimmed by 2 bases and J by 1 base, leaving 11 bases between them. The CDR3 nucleotides read TGTGCCAGCAGTGACGGTGCAGGGCAGAACACTGAAGCTTTCTTT. Its protein is CASSDGAGQNTEAFF.

The chain couples TRBV10-1 to TRBJ2-2; the D is unclear. The CDR3 is 13 amino acids. Germline values: CDR1 WNHNN, CDR2 SYGVQD (reference sequence). V lost 3 bases, J lost 3 bases, and 5 bases lay in between. CDR3 sequence: CASSDLDTGELFF. Here the CDR3 DNA reads TGCGCCAGCAGTGATTTGGACACCGGGGAGCTGTTTTTT.

The rearrangement links TRBV27 to TRBJ2-1, with D perhaps TRBD2 (6 bases). The V end lost 0 bases, the J end lost 4 bases, and 10 bases lay between the germline ends. Per germline, CDR1 MNHEY and CDR2 SMNVEV (reference sequence). CDR3 length: 15 amino acids. CDR3 DNA: TGTGCCAGCAGTTTATCACGGCGGGGTTACAATGAGCAGTTCTTC. Its protein product is CASSLSRRGYNEQFF.

The rearrangement links TRBV11-2 to TRBJ2-3, with 12 bases fitting TRBD2. The junction had 2 bases not matched to a gene; V was cut back by 5 bases and J by 2 bases. This CDR3 is built from 15 residues. Germline CDR1 reads SGHAT; CDR2 reads FQNNGV. The CDR3 loop is CASSPSGGDTDTQYF. In DNA form, the CDR3 reads TGTGCCAGCAGCCCTAGCGGGGGGGACACAGATACGCAGTATTTT.

The chain links TRBV5-5 to TRBJ1-1; D is ambiguous. Germline CDR1 SGHKS, CDR2 YYEKEE (reference sequence). The CDR3 runs to 14 residues. The V end was cut by 4 bases, the J end by 4 bases, with 14 bases between. CDR3: CASSLWAELTEAFF. CDR3 nucleotide sequence: TGTGCCAGCAGCCTCTGGGCAGAGCTCACTGAAGCTTTCTTT.

The chain uses TRBV5-6 and TRBJ2-5; tentatively, D is TRBD2 (6 bases). The J call may be wrong; the DNA end is better matched by TRBJ2-7. This CDR3 contains 12 residues. Germline values: CDR1 SGHDT, CDR2 YYEEEE. CDR3 nucleotide sequence: TGTGCCAGCAGCGGGGAGGCCTACGAGCAGTACTTC. Translating gives CASSGEAYEQYF.

This chain connects TRBV6-6 to TRBJ2-1; D is uncertain. The germline CDR1 and CDR2 sequences are MNHNY and SVGAGI (reference sequence). V shed 7 bases and J shed 9 bases, with 16 bases lying between them. CDR3 length equals 13 residues. CDR3 DNA sequence: TGTGCCAGCACCGACCCGGGTTTAGCTGAGCAGTTCTTC. It yields the protein CASTDPGLAEQFF.

This clone has a handful of counts. J is TRBJ1-5 and V is TRBV6-4; possible D gene TRBD1, 5 bases. Trimming left V 5 bases short and J 9 bases short, with 14 bases between. Germline V gene sequence: CDR1 MRHNA, CDR2 SNTAGT. The CDR3 covers 13 residues. The CDR3 is CASSFRIGAPQHF. The DNA of the CDR3 is TGTGCCAGCAGTTTCAGGATAGGGGCGCCCCAGCATTTT.

The chain joins TRBV2 to TRBJ2-7; TRBD1 matches at 8 bases. Trimming removed 9 bases from V and 0 bases from J; junction bases left unmatched: 7. There are 14 residues in the CDR3. The germline CDR1 and CDR2 sequences are SNHLY and FYNNEI. In nucleotides, the CDR3 is TGTGCCAGGGCCGACAGGGGAAGCTCCTACGAGCAGTACTTC. This codes for CARADRGSSYEQYF.

The chain recombines TRBV11-2 with TRBJ2-5, with D uncertain. The germline CDR1 and CDR2 sequences are SGHAT and FQNNGV. CDR3 length equals 12 residues. V lost 6 bases and J 1 base, leaving 6 bases between the germline ends. The CDR3 DNA reads TGTGCCAGCAGAACCCCCCAAGAGACCCAGTACTTC. Translated: CASRTPQETQYF. Full variable domain (remainder filled in from reference TRBV11-2 and TRBJ2-5): EAGVAQSPRYKIIEKRQSVAFWCNPISGHATLYWYQQILGQGPKLLIQFQNNGVVDDSQLPKDRFSAERLKGVDSTLKIQPAKLEDSAVYLCASRTPQETQYFGPGTRLLVL.

V and J are TRBV10-2 and TRBJ2-1; the D gene is possibly TRBD2 (6 bases). The germline V and J ends were trimmed by 0 bases and 6 bases, with 12 bases remaining between them. This CDR3 is 15 amino acids long. Germline CDR1 WSHSY, CDR2 SAAADI. This chain's CDR3 is CASSESGGSPNEQFF. The CDR3 nucleotides read TGCGCCAGCAGTGAGTCTGGAGGGAGCCCCAATGAGCAGTTCTTC.

The V call is TRBV7-6, the J call TRBJ2-3, with a tentative D call TRBD1 (5 bases). Trimming took 0 bases from V and 6 from J, leaving 10 bases between them. The CDR3 covers 14 residues. Germline-derived CDR1 and CDR2 are SGHVS and FNYEAQ. DNA of the CDR3: TGTGCCAGCAGCTTAGCGCAAGGGGTGGATACGCAGTATTTT. Translating gives CASSLAQGVDTQYF.

The chain recombines TRBV6-4 with TRBJ1-2; no firm D call. Germline CDR1 MRHNA, CDR2 SNTAGT. V was trimmed by 0 bases and J by 9 bases, leaving 8 bases between them. The CDR3 runs 12 residues. The CDR3, as DNA: TGTGCCAGCAGTGACTCTGGGGTGAGCTACACCTTC. It is translated as CASSDSGVSYTF.

J is TRBJ2-7 and V is TRBV2; D is unclear. The CDR3 contains 10 residues. Germline assignment: CDR1 SNHLY and CDR2 FYNNEI. Trimming took 4 bases from V and 6 from J, leaving 4 bases between them. Here the CDR3 DNA reads TGTGCCAGCAGTGGGCTCGAGCAGTACTTC. It is translated as CASSGLEQYF.

This chain joins TRBV10-2 and TRBJ2-1; 9 positions agree with TRBD1. Germline CDR1 reads WSHSY; CDR2 reads SAAADI. Trimming took 7 bases from V and 9 from J; bases not matched to a gene: 7. The CDR3 loop spans 13 amino acids. The DNA of the CDR3 is TGCGCCAGCAACGGACAGGGGATCGGTGAGCAGTTCTTC. Protein: CASNGQGIGEQFF.

This clone was detected only once. The chain recombines TRBV2 with TRBJ2-1, with 7 bases matching TRBD1. This CDR3 is built from 16 residues. The germline gives CDR1 SNHLY, CDR2 FYNNEI. The ends lost 3 bases at V and 9 bases at J; junction bases unmatched: 14. CDR3 sequence reads: CASSDPPTGTEGEQFF. The CDR3 nucleotides are TGTGCCAGCAGTGATCCCCCGACAGGGACGGAAGGTGAGCAGTTCTTC.

The chain employs TRBV5-1 and TRBJ2-7, with D unclear. There are 13 residues in the CDR3. V lost 0 bases, J lost 2 bases, and 6 bases lay in between. Germline CDR1 SGHRS, CDR2 YFSETQ. CDR3 nucleotide sequence: TGCGCCAGCAGCTTGGAACAGACCTACGAGCAGTACTTC. Its protein product is CASSLEQTYEQYF.

This chain links TRBV7-2 with TRBJ2-2; possibly TRBD2 for D (6 bases). The CDR3 totals 12 residues. Per germline, CDR1 SGHTA and CDR2 FQGNSA. Trimming cost V 6 bases and J 7 bases, with 9 bases left between them. This CDR3 is CASRRDSGELFF. The CDR3, as DNA: TGTGCCAGCAGGCGGGATAGCGGGGAGCTGTTTTTT.

The V and J genes are TRBV19 and TRBJ1-5; D perhaps matches TRBD1 (5 bases). This CDR3 spans 13 amino acids. From germline, CDR1 is LNHDA and CDR2 SQIVND (reference sequence). The V end was cut by 1 base, the J end by 11 bases, with 12 bases between. In DNA form, the CDR3 reads TGTGCCAGTAGTATAGCAGGGAGGATGGCCCAGCATTTT. Its translation is CASSIAGRMAQHF. Based on the CDR3 plus reference TRBV19 and TRBJ1-5, the full variable domain is DGGITQSPKYLFRKEGQNVTLSCEQNLNHDAMYWYRQDPGQGLRLIYYSQIVNDFQKGDIAEGYSVSREKKESFPLTVTSAQKNPTAFYLCASSIAGRMAQHFGDGTRLSIL.

The V call is TRBV7-9, the J call TRBJ1-4; no definite D call. Germline V gene lookup returns CDR1 SEHNR and CDR2 FQNEAQ (reference sequence). This CDR3 is built from 16 residues. Trimming removed 5 bases at V and 4 bases at J, with 17 bases between. CDR3 sequence reads: CASSTPVGRVNEKLFF. The DNA for the CDR3 is TGTGCCAGCAGCACGCCCGTTGGGCGGGTTAATGAAAAACTGTTTTTT.

With respect to this clone: A junction boundary mismatches the germline segment, possibly from a read error. The chain is built from TRBV9 and TRBJ1-4, with D possibly being TRBD1 (5 bases). Germline V CDR1 and CDR2: SGDLS, YYNGEE. The CDR3 is 14 residues long. The CDR3 DNA sequence: TGTGCCAGCAGCGTAGCCGGGAGGGATAAGACAGAGAAATTT. Amino acids: CASSVAGRDKTEKF.

This chain joins TRBV4-1 and TRBJ2-7; D possibly corresponds to TRBD1 (6 bases). The V end lost 1 base, the J end lost 3 bases, and 13 bases lay between the germline ends. The germline gives CDR1 MGHRA, CDR2 YSYEKL. The CDR3 consists of 15 residues. This CDR3 reads CASSQAPTGYYEQYF. For the CDR3, the DNA is TGCGCCAGCAGCCAAGCCCCGACAGGATACTACGAGCAGTACTTC.